Below, one TCR beta chain is given with its context. Per the original methods: Estimation of nucleated cell counts relied on the amplification of reference gene primers. Clones were read by immunoSEQ multiplex PCR, and TCRdb kept only the in-frame ones, dropping some. For V, J and clone size, that table is used; D and trimming come from the DNA. The sample carries 120,000 or so clones, approximately 79% recorded once. This sample stems from a study of blood T cell repertoires in COVID-19. Germline V gene lookup returns CDR1 GTSNPN and CDR2 SVGIG (reference sequence). This CDR3 is 18 amino acids long. Trimming removed 3 bases from V and 6 bases from J; junction bases left unmatched: 19.

The specimen was peripheral blood. The sequence was collected from a woman older than 75 with active or convalescent COVID-19. The V gene is TRBV30, the J gene TRBJ1-1, with 10 positions matching TRBD1. CDR3 residues: CAWSLRRDRGHRGAEAFF. As DNA, the CDR3 is TGTGCCTGGAGCCTTCGTCGGGACAGGGGCCACCGAGGGGCTGAAGCTTTCTTT.